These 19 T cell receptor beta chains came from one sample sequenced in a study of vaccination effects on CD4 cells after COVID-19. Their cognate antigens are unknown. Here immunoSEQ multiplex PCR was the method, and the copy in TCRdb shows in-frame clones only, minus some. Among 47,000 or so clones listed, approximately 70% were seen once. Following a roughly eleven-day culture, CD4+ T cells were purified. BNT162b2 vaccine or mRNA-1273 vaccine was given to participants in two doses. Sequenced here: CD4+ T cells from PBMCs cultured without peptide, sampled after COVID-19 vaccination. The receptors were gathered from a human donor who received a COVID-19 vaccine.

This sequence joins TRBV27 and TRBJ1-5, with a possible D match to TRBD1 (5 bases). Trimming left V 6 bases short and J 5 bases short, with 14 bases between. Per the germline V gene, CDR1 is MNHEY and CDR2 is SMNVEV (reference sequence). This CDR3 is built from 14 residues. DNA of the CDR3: TGTGCCAGCAGCTTCCAGGGTTTCGATCAGCCCCAGCATTTT. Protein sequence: CASSFQGFDQPQHF.

The CDR3 loop is CASSPTSGGATGNIQYF. Here the CDR3 DNA reads TGTGCCAGCAGCCCTACTAGCGGGGGGGCCACCGGAAACATTCAGTACTTC. The chain recombines TRBV3-1 (or the pseudogene TRBV3-2) with TRBJ2-4, with 13 bases matching TRBD2. Trimming cost V 4 bases and J 6 bases; bases outside gene matches: 9. CDR1 and CDR2 (germline): LGHDT, YNNKEL (reference sequence). The CDR3 runs to 17 residues.

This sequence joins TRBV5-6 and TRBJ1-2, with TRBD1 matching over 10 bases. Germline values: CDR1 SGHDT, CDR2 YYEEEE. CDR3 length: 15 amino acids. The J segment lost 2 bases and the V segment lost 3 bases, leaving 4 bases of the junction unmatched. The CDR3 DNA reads TGTGCCAGCAGCTATCGGGACAGGGGAAACTATGGCTACACCTTC. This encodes CASSYRDRGNYGYTF. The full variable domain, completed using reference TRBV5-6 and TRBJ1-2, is DAGVTQSPTHLIKTRGQQVTLRCSPKSGHDTVSWYQQALGQGPQFIFQYYEEEERQRGNFPDRFSGHQFPNYSSELNVNALLLGDSALYLCASSYRDRGNYGYTFGSGTRLTVV.

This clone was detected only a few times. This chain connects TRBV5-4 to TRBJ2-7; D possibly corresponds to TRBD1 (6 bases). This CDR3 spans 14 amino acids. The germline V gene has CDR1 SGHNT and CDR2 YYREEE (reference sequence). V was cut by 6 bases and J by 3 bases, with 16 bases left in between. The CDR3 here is CASKEDSVLYEQYF. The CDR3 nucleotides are TGTGCCAGCAAAGAGGACAGCGTCCTCTACGAGCAGTACTTC.

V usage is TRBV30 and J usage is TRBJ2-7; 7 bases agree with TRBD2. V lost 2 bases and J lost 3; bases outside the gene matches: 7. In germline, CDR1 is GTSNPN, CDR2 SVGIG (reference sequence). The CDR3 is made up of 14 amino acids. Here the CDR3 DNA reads TGTGCCTGGAGTAGAGCGGGGTTAGGCTACGAGCAGTACTTC. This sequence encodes CAWSRAGLGYEQYF.

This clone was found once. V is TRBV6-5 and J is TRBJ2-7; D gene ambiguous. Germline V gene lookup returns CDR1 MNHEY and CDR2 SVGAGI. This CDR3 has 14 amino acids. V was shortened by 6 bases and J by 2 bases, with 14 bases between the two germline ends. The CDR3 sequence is CASSAPQPPYEQYF. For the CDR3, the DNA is TGTGCCAGCAGCGCCCCGCAGCCACCCTACGAGCAGTACTTC.

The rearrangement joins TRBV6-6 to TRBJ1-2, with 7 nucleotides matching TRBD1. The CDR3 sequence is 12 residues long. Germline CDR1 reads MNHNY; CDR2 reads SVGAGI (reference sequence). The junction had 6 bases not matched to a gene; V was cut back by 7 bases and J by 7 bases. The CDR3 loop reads CASTDRVSGYTF. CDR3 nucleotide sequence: TGTGCCAGCACCGACAGGGTCTCTGGCTACACCTTC.

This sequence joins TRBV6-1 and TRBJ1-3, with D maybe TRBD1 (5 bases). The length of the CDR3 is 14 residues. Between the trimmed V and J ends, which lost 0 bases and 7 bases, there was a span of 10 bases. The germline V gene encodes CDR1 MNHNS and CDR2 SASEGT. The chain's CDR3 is CASSEAGGVNTIYF. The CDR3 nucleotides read TGTGCCAGCAGTGAAGCCGGAGGGGTGAACACCATATATTTT.

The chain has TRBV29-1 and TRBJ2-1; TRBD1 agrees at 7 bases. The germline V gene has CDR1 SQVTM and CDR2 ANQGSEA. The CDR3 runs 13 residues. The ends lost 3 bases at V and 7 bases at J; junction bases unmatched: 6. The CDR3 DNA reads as TGCAGCGTTGAGAGGGACAGCCAGAATGAGCAGTTCTTC. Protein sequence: CSVERDSQNEQFF.

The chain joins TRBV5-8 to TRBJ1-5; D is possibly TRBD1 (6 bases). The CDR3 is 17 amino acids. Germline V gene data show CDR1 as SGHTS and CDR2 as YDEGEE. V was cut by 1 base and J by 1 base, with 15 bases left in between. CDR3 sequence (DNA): TGTGCCAGCAGCTTGCCCGGGGAGGGGGTCAGCAATCAGCCCCAGCATTTT. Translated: CASSLPGEGVSNQPQHF.

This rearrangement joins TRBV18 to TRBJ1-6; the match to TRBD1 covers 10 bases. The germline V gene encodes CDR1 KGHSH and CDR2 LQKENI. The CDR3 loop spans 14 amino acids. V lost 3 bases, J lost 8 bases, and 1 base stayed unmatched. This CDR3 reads CASSPDRGYSPLHF. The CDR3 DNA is TGTGCCAGCTCACCGGACAGGGGGTATTCACCCCTCCACTTT.

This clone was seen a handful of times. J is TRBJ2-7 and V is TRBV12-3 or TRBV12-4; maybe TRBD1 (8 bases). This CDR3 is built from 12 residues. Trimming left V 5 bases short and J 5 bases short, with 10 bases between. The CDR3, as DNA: TGTGCCAGCAGTACAGGGGGGGACGAGCAGTACTTC. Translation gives CASSTGGDEQYF.

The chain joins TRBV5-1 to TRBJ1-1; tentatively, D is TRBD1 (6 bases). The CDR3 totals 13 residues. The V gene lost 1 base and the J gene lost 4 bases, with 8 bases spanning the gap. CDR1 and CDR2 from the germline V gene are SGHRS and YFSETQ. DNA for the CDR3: TGCGCCAGCAGCTTGTGGGGGCCCACTGAAGCTTTCTTT. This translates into CASSLWGPTEAFF.

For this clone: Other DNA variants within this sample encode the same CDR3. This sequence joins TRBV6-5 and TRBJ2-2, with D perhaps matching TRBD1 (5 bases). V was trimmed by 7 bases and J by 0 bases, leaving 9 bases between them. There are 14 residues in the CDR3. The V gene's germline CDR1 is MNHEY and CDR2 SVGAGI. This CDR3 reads CASIETANTGELFF. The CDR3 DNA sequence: TGTGCCAGCATAGAGACAGCGAACACCGGGGAGCTGTTTTTT.

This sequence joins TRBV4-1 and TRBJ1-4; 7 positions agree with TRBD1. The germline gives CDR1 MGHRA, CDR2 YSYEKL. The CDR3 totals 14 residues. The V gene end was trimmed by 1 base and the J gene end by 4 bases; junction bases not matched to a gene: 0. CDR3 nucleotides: TGCGCCAGCAGCCAAGGACAGGGTAATGAAAAACTGTTTTTT. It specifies CASSQGQGNEKLFF.

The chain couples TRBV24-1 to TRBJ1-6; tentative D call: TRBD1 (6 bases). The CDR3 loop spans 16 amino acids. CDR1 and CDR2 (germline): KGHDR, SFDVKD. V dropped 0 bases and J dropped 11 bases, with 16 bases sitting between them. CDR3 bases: TGTGCCACCAGTGATTTGCACCCGGACAGCCGCCCACCCCTCCACTTT. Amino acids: CATSDLHPDSRPPLHF.

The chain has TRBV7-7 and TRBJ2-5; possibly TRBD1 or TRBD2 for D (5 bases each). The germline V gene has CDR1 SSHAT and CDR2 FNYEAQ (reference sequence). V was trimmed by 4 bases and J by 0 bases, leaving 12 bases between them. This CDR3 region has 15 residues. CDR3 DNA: TGTGCCAGCAGCTCGGGACGGAGTTACCAAGAGACCCAGTACTTC. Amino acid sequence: CASSSGRSYQETQYF.

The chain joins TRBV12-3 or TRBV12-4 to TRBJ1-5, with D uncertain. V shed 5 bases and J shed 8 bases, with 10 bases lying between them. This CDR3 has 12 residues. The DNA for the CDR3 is TGTGCCAGCAGTCATCATGGGGAGCCCCAGCATTTT. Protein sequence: CASSHHGEPQHF.

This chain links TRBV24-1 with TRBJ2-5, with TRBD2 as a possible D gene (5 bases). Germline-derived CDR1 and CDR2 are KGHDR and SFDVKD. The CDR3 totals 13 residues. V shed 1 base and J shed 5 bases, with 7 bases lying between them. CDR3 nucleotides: TGTGCCACCAGTGATTTCCGCGGGGAGACCCAGTACTTC. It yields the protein CATSDFRGETQYF.